Listed below are T cell receptor beta chains from one sample, sequenced in a study of T cells in Graves' hyperthyroidism and ophthalmopathy. TCRdb re-called the multiplex PCR reads with MiXCR, one entry per CDR3 protein. This table holds about 350,000 distinct CDR3 sequences, 15% to 20% found once. The sequencing sample was made of blood. Receptors were obtained from a woman between 18 and 30 years old with Graves' hyperthyroidism. Each CDR3 is given with its conserved first and last residue. The D gene is left open where the match is weak. The listing skips clone size in some rows; elsewhere it reads once, few, many or a size class.

many | TRBJ2-5 | - | TRBV9 | TGTGCCAGCAGCGTAGCGGATCTTCAAGAGACCCAGTACTTC | CASSVADLQETQYF
few | TRBJ1-1 | - | TRBV18 | TGTGCCAGCTCACCACCGGTTCAGGGGAACACTGAAGCTTTCTTT | CASSPPVQGNTEAFF
many | TRBJ1-2 | - | TRBV6-1 | TGTGCCAGCAGTGAAGGGGGAAAGGATGGCTACACCTTC | CASSEGGKDGYTF
many | TRBJ1-1 | - | TRBV30 | TGTGCCTGGGAGAGAGACACTGAAGCTTTCTTT | CAWERDTEAFF
- | TRBJ1-2 | TRBD1 | TRBV6-2/TRBV6-3 | TGTGCCAGCAGTTACGCGGGACAGGGGGCTAACTATGGCTACACCTTC | CASSYAGQGANYGYTF
few | TRBJ2-2 | - | TRBV30 | TGTGCCTGGAACGGGAACGAGGCCGTCTTTTTT | CAWNGNEAVFF
once | TRBJ2-6 | - | TRBV28 | TGTGCCAGCACCCTGGGTCACGTCCTGACTTTC | CASTLGHVLTF
- | TRBJ2-7 | - | TRBV11-2 | TGTGCCAGCAGCTTCTCTTGGCAGGGAAGGGGCGAGCAGTACTTC | CASSFSWQGRGEQYF
many | TRBJ1-2 | - | TRBV11-2 | TGTGCCACCCCGCGGAGGGGGGAATATGGCTACACCTTC | CATPRRGEYGYTF
many | TRBJ1-5 | TRBD1 | TRBV2 | TGTGCCAGTCGGAGAAACCGGGACAGATATCAGCCCCAGCATTTT | CASRRNRDRYQPQHF
many | TRBJ1-6 | - | TRBV12-3/TRBV12-4 | TGTGCCAGCGGGCCCAGCTCCTATAATTCACCCCTCCACTTT | CASGPSSYNSPLHF
many | TRBJ1-1 | - | TRBV15 | TGTGCCACCAGCAGAGATTACGGGAGGGCGTGGACTGAAGCTTTCTTT | CATSRDYGRAWTEAFF
many | TRBJ1-3 | - | TRBV6-1 | TGTGCCAGCACCCCAGTGGGCAGTTCGTCCGGAAACACCATATATTTT | CASTPVGSSSGNTIYF
many | TRBJ2-5 | TRBD1 | TRBV9 | TGTGCCAGCAGCGTTTCGGGGACAGGGGTTGAGACCCAGTACTTC | CASSVSGTGVETQYF
many | TRBJ1-1 | TRBD1 | TRBV4-1 | TGCGCCAGCAGCCAAGCCGGGACAGGGAACACTGAAGCTTTCTTT | CASSQAGTGNTEAFF
many | TRBJ2-7 | - | TRBV30 | TGTGCCATAGAGGGACCCAACGAGCAGTACTTC | CAIEGPNEQYF
many | TRBJ1-5 | - | TRBV11-2 | TGTGCCAGCAGCCAGGGCAGGGCCCAGCCCCAGCATTTT | CASSQGRAQPQHF
many | TRBJ2-7 | - | TRBV11-2 | TGTGCCAGCAGCTTAGATAGAGGGGTAGGAAACTTC | CASSLDRGVGNF
many | TRBJ1-2 | - | TRBV29-1 | TGCAGCGCCGAGTCGGGGTTCCATGGCTACACCTTC | CSAESGFHGYTF
once | TRBJ1-1 | - | TRBV30 | TGTGCCTGGGGGTGGGGGGCCGGGAACACTGAAGCTTTCTTT | CAWGWGAGNTEAFF
few | TRBJ2-5 | - | TRBV30 | TGTGCCTGGAGTGGACACGGTGGTTTGGAGACCCAGTACTTC | CAWSGHGGLETQYF
- | TRBJ1-1 | - | TRBV7-9 | TGTGCCAGCAGCTTAGATTTTATAGTTCGGGGTGAAGCTTTCTTT | CASSLDFIVRGEAFF